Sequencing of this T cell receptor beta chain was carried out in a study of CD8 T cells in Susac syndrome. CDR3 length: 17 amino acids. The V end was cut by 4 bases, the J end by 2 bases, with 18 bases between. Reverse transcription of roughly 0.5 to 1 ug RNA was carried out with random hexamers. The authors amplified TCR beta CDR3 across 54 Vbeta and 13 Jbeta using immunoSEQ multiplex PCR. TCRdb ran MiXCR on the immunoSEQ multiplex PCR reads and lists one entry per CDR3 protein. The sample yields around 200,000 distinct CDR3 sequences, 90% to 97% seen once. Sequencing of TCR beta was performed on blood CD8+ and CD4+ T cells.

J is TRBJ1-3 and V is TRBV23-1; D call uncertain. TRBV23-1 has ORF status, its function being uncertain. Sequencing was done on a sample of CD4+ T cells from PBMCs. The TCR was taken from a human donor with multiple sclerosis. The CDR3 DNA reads TGCGCCAGCAGTCGAGGGCAGCATCCAGGTCCTGGAAACACCATATATTTT. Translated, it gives CASSRGQHPGPGNTIYF.